A single sample is the source of the 32 T cell receptor beta chains below, sequenced in a study of T cells after yellow fever vaccination. In TCRdb, the 5' RACE reads were re-called with MiXCR into one record per CDR3 protein. Of some 560,000 distinct CDR3 sequences in the sample, about a fifth are singletons; the top ten hold 14%. The sequences come from PBMCs, collected 15 days after the yellow fever booster vaccination. Source of these receptors: a young man who received the YFV17D yellow fever vaccine.

This clonotype came up a few times. V is TRBV6-5 and J is TRBJ2-7, with D perhaps being TRBD1 or TRBD2 (5 bases each). V was clipped by 4 bases and J by 3 bases, with 19 bases between them. CDR3 size: 16 residues. From germline, CDR1 is MNHEY and CDR2 SVGAGI. The CDR3 protein is CASSSTGAGLVYEQYF. The DNA for the CDR3 is TGTGCCAGCAGTTCCACCGGGGCTGGACTCGTCTACGAGCAGTACTTC.

There are a few counts of this clonotype. This sequence joins TRBV12-3 or TRBV12-4 and TRBJ2-7, with 13 bases identical to TRBD2. The CDR3 consists of 16 residues. Germline trimming cut 6 bases from V and 4 bases from J; bases unmatched to any gene: 9. The DNA for the CDR3 is TGTGCCAGCAGCCCGGGACTAGCGGGAAGCTTTTACGAGCAGTACTTC. The encoded protein is CASSPGLAGSFYEQYF.

The CDR3 DNA reads as TGTGCCAGTAGTATAAGGGCAGGGGAAGCTTTCTTT. The encoded protein is CASSIRAGEAFF. The chain has TRBV19 and TRBJ1-1, with D possibly matching TRBD1 (5 bases). Germline-derived CDR1 and CDR2 are LNHDA and SQIVND (reference sequence). Deletions cut 2 bases from V and 8 bases from J, with 9 bases between. This CDR3 is built from 12 residues.

This clonotype was recorded only once. The V call is TRBV19, the J call TRBJ1-2; maybe TRBD1 (6 bases). CDR1 and CDR2 (germline): LNHDA, SQIVND (reference sequence). V was trimmed by 7 bases and J by 8 bases, leaving 17 bases between them. This CDR3 comprises 13 residues. Here the CDR3 reads CASTSETGHGYTF. The CDR3 nucleotides read TGTGCCAGTACCTCAGAAACAGGGCACGGCTACACCTTC.

This chain uses TRBV4-3 with TRBJ1-2; weak D call: TRBD1 (5 bases). The CDR3 sequence is 15 residues long. Germline values: CDR1 LGHNA, CDR2 YSLEER. V was pared by 4 bases and J by 3 bases, with 15 bases between. In DNA form, the CDR3 reads TGCGCCAGCAGCCTGGAACACATGGGGGACTATGGCTACACCTTC. Protein product: CASSLEHMGDYGYTF.

The V call is TRBV20-1, the J call TRBJ1-1; D gene uncertain. The germline CDR1 and CDR2 sequences are DFQATT and SNEGSKA (reference sequence). There are 11 residues in the CDR3. Trimming stripped 7 bases from V and 4 bases from J, with 10 bases between. CDR3 amino acids: CSGEKITEAFF. CDR3 DNA: TGCAGTGGGGAGAAGATCACTGAAGCTTTCTTT.

The chain carries TRBV7-2 and TRBJ1-5; D is ambiguous. CDR1 and CDR2 from the germline V gene are SGHTA and FQGNSA. Between the trimmed V and J ends, which lost 4 bases and 4 bases, there was a span of 8 bases. The CDR3 extends over 13 amino acids. DNA for the CDR3: TGTGCCAGCAGCTCACAGTTTAATCAGCCCCAGCATTTT. Its protein is CASSSQFNQPQHF.

The chain combines TRBV5-4 with TRBJ2-1, with D maybe TRBD1 (6 bases). V was pared by 4 bases and J by 0 bases, with 17 bases between. The CDR3 contains 17 residues. The germline V gene has CDR1 SGHNT and CDR2 YYREEE (reference sequence). This CDR3 is CASSVSWGQFSYNEQFF. CDR3 nucleotide sequence: TGTGCCAGCAGCGTCTCCTGGGGGCAGTTCTCCTACAATGAGCAGTTCTTC. Full variable domain (missing parts from reference TRBV5-4 and TRBJ2-1): ETGVTQSPTHLIKTRGQQVTLRCSSQSGHNTVSWYQQALGQGPQFIFQYYREEENGRGNFPPRFSGLQFPNYSSELNVNALELDDSALYLCASSVSWGQFSYNEQFFGPGTRLTVL.

The chain links TRBV20-1 to TRBJ2-3; 10 bases align to TRBD2. Germline CDR1 reads DFQATT; CDR2 reads SNEGSKA (reference sequence). The CDR3 spans 13 residues. The V and J ends lost 2 bases and 11 bases, in that order; junction bases with no gene match: 7. CDR3 sequence reads: CSARIAGGPGQYF. In nucleotides, the CDR3 is TGCAGTGCTAGAATAGCGGGAGGCCCGGGGCAGTATTTT.

This clonotype was detected once. V and J are TRBV29-1 and TRBJ2-5; D remains unclear. V shed 2 bases and J shed 4 bases, with 5 bases lying between them. This CDR3 is built from 11 residues. Germline V gene sequence: CDR1 SQVTM, CDR2 ANQGSEA. CDR3 residues: CSVEIVETQYF. CDR3 DNA: TGCAGCGTTGAAATTGTAGAGACCCAGTACTTC.

The genes are TRBV4-1 and TRBJ2-3; 7 bases are a match to TRBD2. Germline CDR1 reads MGHRA; CDR2 reads YSYEKL. The junction had 6 bases not matched to a gene; V was cut back by 0 bases and J by 3 bases. The CDR3 is 16 amino acids. The CDR3 loop reads CASSQDWGRVTDTQYF. CDR3 nucleotide sequence: TGCGCCAGCAGCCAAGACTGGGGGAGGGTTACAGATACGCAGTATTTT.

V is TRBV11-2 and J is TRBJ2-5, with TRBD2 identical over 8 bases. The CDR3 totals 15 residues. The germline gives CDR1 SGHAT, CDR2 FQNNGV. The J segment lost 5 bases and the V segment lost 2 bases, leaving 7 bases of the junction unmatched. The CDR3 loop is CASSLQAGVGETQYF. The CDR3 nucleotides read TGTGCCAGCAGCTTACAAGCGGGAGTAGGGGAGACCCAGTACTTC.

DNA for the CDR3: TGTGCCAGCAGCCCAGGAATTTTGGAGACCCAGTACTTC. It codes for CASSPGILETQYF. The chain employs TRBV3-1 and TRBJ2-5; D not certain. CDR3 length: 13 residues. Germline CDR1 and CDR2: LGHDT and YNNKEL (reference sequence). Trimming took off 4 bases at V and 5 bases at J, with 11 bases between the two ends.

This clonotype was seen at least ten times. This chain links TRBV6-5 with TRBJ2-2; TRBD1 agrees at 7 bases. Per germline, CDR1 MNHEY and CDR2 SVGAGI. The CDR3 has 16 amino acids. The J segment lost 0 bases and the V segment lost 2 bases, leaving 3 bases of the junction unmatched. This chain's CDR3 is CASSYTGTANTGELFF. The DNA of the CDR3 is TGTGCCAGCAGTTACACCGGGACAGCGAACACCGGGGAGCTGTTTTTT.

The rearrangement uses TRBV12-3 or TRBV12-4 and TRBJ2-7, with TRBD2 matching 10 bases. Losses at the gene ends were 3 bases for V and 2 bases for J; bases not matched to a gene: 4. The CDR3 runs 15 residues. CDR3: CASSLLLAGAYEQYF. The CDR3 DNA reads as TGTGCCAGCAGTTTGTTGCTAGCGGGAGCCTACGAGCAGTACTTC.

This clonotype was seen only a few times. This chain joins TRBV6-2 or TRBV6-3 and TRBJ2-7, with 11 bases aligning to TRBD1. The V gene's germline CDR1 is MNHEY and CDR2 SVGEGT. V lost 6 bases to trimming and J lost 0 bases; unmatched junction nucleotides: 7. The CDR3 is 16 residues long. CDR3 DNA sequence: TGTGCCAGCAGCCCCACCGGGACAGGGGGCTCCTACGAGCAGTACTTC. Its protein is CASSPTGTGGSYEQYF.

This chain links TRBV10-3 with TRBJ2-1; 7 bases agree with TRBD1. Germline CDR1 is ENHRY and CDR2 is SYGVKD. This CDR3 contains 13 residues. V shed 10 bases, J shed 2 bases, and the junction held 5 bases outside the gene matches. CDR3 in DNA: TGTGCCAGTGGACAGGCGGCCTACAATGAGCAGTTCTTC. It specifies CASGQAAYNEQFF.

This clonotype appeared many times. This sequence joins TRBV28 and TRBJ2-1; TRBD2 matches 11 bases. Germline V gene data show CDR1 as MDHEN and CDR2 as SYDVKM. This CDR3 comprises 15 residues. V was clipped by 6 bases and J by 4 bases; unmatched bases: 5. This chain's CDR3 is CASRIGTSGYNEQFF. CDR3 sequence (DNA): TGTGCCAGCAGGATTGGGACTAGCGGTTACAATGAGCAGTTCTTC.

The V gene is TRBV7-2, the J gene TRBJ2-7, with D perhaps being TRBD1 or TRBD2 (5 bases each). This CDR3 has 16 amino acids. CDR1 SGHTA and CDR2 FQGNSA come from the germline V gene. The germline V and J ends were trimmed by 2 bases and 2 bases, with 16 bases remaining between them. The CDR3 here is CASSLTRDDGPYEQYF. Here the CDR3 DNA reads TGTGCCAGCAGCTTAACCCGGGACGACGGTCCCTACGAGCAGTACTTC.

In its sample, this clonotype was seen a few times. The chain joins TRBV19 to TRBJ2-3; 12 bases align to TRBD2. Germline V gene data show CDR1 as LNHDA and CDR2 as SQIVND (reference sequence). J lost 6 bases, V lost 4 bases, and 8 bases had no gene match. The CDR3 loop spans 16 amino acids. CDR3 coding DNA: TGTGCCAGTAGTACCTATCTAGCGGGAGGGCTGGATACGCAGTATTTT. This sequence encodes CASSTYLAGGLDTQYF.

At least ten counts were recorded for this clonotype. The genes are TRBV3-1 and TRBJ1-2; no reliable D call. V lost 4 bases, J lost 8 bases, and 8 bases lay in between. This CDR3 is 11 amino acids long. Germline values: CDR1 LGHDT, CDR2 YNNKEL (reference sequence). CDR3 sequence (DNA): TGTGCCAGCAGCCGATCTTCCGGCTACACCTTC. It encodes CASSRSSGYTF. The whole variable domain, filled in from reference TRBV3-1 and TRBJ1-2, reads DTAVSQTPKYLVTQMGNDKSIKCEQNLGHDTMYWYKQDSKKFLKIMFSYNNKELIINETVPNRFSPKSPDKAHLNLHINSLELGDSAVYFCASSRSSGYTFGSGTRLTVV.

A few counts support this clonotype. The chain links TRBV20-1 to TRBJ2-7; 7 nucleotides match TRBD1. J was trimmed by 3 bases and V by 6 bases; bases with no gene match: 11. CDR1 and CDR2 (germline): DFQATT, SNEGSKA (reference sequence). This CDR3 is built from 14 residues. The CDR3 protein is CSARQGAPNYEQYF. CDR3 nucleotides: TGCAGTGCAAGACAGGGAGCCCCCAACTACGAGCAGTACTTC.

This clonotype appeared a few times. This chain links TRBV9 with TRBJ2-1; D may match TRBD1 or TRBD2 (6 bases each). The CDR3 loop spans 15 amino acids. The germline V gene encodes CDR1 SGDLS and CDR2 YYNGEE. The V gene lost 9 bases and the J gene lost 8 bases, with 24 bases spanning the gap. CDR3 in amino acids: CATNRGGTRGDEQFF. For the CDR3, the DNA is TGTGCCACCAATCGAGGGGGGACCCGCGGCGATGAGCAGTTCTTC.

There are a few counts of this clonotype. CDR3 DNA: TGCGCCACCCAGAGGGACTCCTCCCGGGATACGCAGTATTTT. Residues: CATQRDSSRDTQYF. The rearrangement uses TRBV5-1 and TRBJ2-3; a possible D gene is TRBD2 (6 bases). Germline assignment: CDR1 SGHRS and CDR2 YFSETQ. The CDR3 contains 14 residues. V was cut by 9 bases and J by 6 bases, with 20 bases left in between.

This clonotype has a handful of counts. The chain has TRBV23-1 and TRBJ2-1; D is perhaps TRBD1 (5 bases). TRBV23-1 carries the ORF label, with uncertain function. The CDR3 has 16 amino acids. V lost 7 bases, J lost 6 bases, and 22 bases lay in between. Here the CDR3 DNA reads TGCGCCAGCACCTCGGCGGCAGACAGAGTTCCCAATGAGCAGTTCTTC. The encoded protein is CASTSAADRVPNEQFF.

This clonotype was observed a handful of times. The chain recombines TRBV12-3 or TRBV12-4 with TRBJ2-3; D is possibly TRBD1 (7 bases). V was shortened by 5 bases and J by 4 bases, with 10 bases between the two germline ends. The CDR3 totals 13 residues. The CDR3 is CASSTRGADTQYF. The CDR3 nucleotides read TGTGCCAGCAGTACCAGGGGGGCAGATACGCAGTATTTT.

This clonotype was seen only a few times. The chain links TRBV10-3 to TRBJ1-1; 8 nucleotides match TRBD1. J was trimmed by 1 base and V by 8 bases; bases with no gene match: 3. This CDR3 spans 13 amino acids. The germline gives CDR1 ENHRY, CDR2 SYGVKD. CDR3 region: CAIRDRPNTEAFF. CDR3 DNA: TGTGCCATCCGGGACAGGCCGAACACTGAAGCTTTCTTT.

Only a few counts were recorded for this clonotype. V and J are TRBV29-1 and TRBJ2-6; D gene ambiguous. This CDR3 comprises 11 residues. V lost 6 bases to trimming and J lost 2 bases, with 2 bases between them. From germline, CDR1 is SQVTM and CDR2 ANQGSEA. CDR3 coding DNA: TGCAGCGTCCCTGGGGCCAACGTCCTGACTTTC. This gives the protein CSVPGANVLTF. The full variable domain, in which reference TRBV29-1 and TRBJ2-6 provide the parts outside the CDR3, is SAVISQKPSRDICQRGTSLTIQCQVDSQVTMMFWYRQQPGQSLTLIATANQGSEATYESGFVIDKFPISRPNLTFSTLTVSNMSPEDSSIYLCSVPGANVLTFGAGSRLTVL.

The chain links TRBV5-4 to TRBJ2-1; 8 bases fit TRBD2. Trimming took 4 bases from V and 5 from J; bases not matched to a gene: 8. The CDR3 is made up of 15 amino acids. CDR1 is SGHNT, CDR2 YYREEE, per germline (reference sequence). The CDR3 sequence: CASSPTGTRNNEQFF. The CDR3 nucleotides are TGTGCCAGCAGCCCAACCGGGACTAGGAACAATGAGCAGTTCTTC. The whole variable domain, filled in from reference TRBV5-4 and TRBJ2-1, reads ETGVTQSPTHLIKTRGQQVTLRCSSQSGHNTVSWYQQALGQGPQFIFQYYREEENGRGNFPPRFSGLQFPNYSSELNVNALELDDSALYLCASSPTGTRNNEQFFGPGTRLTVL.

This clonotype showed up many times. J is TRBJ2-5 and V is TRBV12-3 or TRBV12-4; D ambiguous. The V gene lost 3 bases and the J gene lost 7 bases, with 9 bases spanning the gap. This CDR3 is built from 12 residues. CDR3 protein: CASSLTGGTQYF. The CDR3 DNA is TGTGCCAGCAGTTTGACTGGCGGGACCCAGTACTTC.

This clonotype came up a few times. The chain employs TRBV2 and TRBJ2-5; no clear D gene. This CDR3 region has 13 residues. The germline gives CDR1 SNHLY, CDR2 FYNNEI. V was trimmed by 6 bases and J by 5 bases, leaving 13 bases between them. The DNA for the CDR3 is TGTGCCAGCAGGACGGGCCCCGGGGAGACCCAGTACTTC. It codes for CASRTGPGETQYF.

The rearrangement uses TRBV30 and TRBJ1-2; no definite D call. Trimming pared 3 bases from V and 6 bases from J, leaving 8 bases between. CDR1 is GTSNPN, CDR2 SVGIG, per germline (reference sequence). The CDR3 is 11 residues long. CDR3 sequence (DNA): TGTGCCTGGAGAGACATAGATGGCTACACCTTC. Translated: CAWRDIDGYTF. The full variable domain, in which reference TRBV30 and TRBJ1-2 provide the parts outside the CDR3, is SQTIHQWPATLVQPVGSPLSLECTVEGTSNPNLYWYRQAAGRGLQLLFYSVGIGQISSEVPQNLSASRPQDRQFILSSKKLLLSDSGFYLCAWRDIDGYTFGSGTRLTVV.